The next 21 T cell receptor beta chains were all read from a single sample in a study of blood T cell dynamics during melanoma immunotherapy. Time point specified: week 3, after first cycle of checkpoint inhibitor. Libraries were prepared by immunoSEQ multiplex PCR; TCRdb keeps only in-frame clonotypes and omits some of them. The sample has about 12,000 clones, roughly 90% seen once. Sequencing used blood, obtained from a patient treated with checkpoint blockade. These receptors originate from a human donor with melanoma.

The J gene is TRBJ2-5, the V gene TRBV7-2; TRBD2 matches 12 bases. This CDR3 has 16 residues. The germline V gene has CDR1 SGHTA and CDR2 FQGNSA. V shed 5 bases, J shed 6 bases, and the junction held 10 bases outside the gene matches. CDR3 in DNA: TGTGCCAGCAGCATTTCTAGCGGGAGGGCCTTAAAGACCCAGTACTTC. Amino acid sequence: CASSISSGRALKTQYF.

The rearrangement joins TRBV7-9 to TRBJ2-1, with 10 nucleotides matching TRBD2. The CDR3 is made up of 16 amino acids. From germline, CDR1 is SEHNR and CDR2 FQNEAQ (reference sequence). Trimming took 4 bases from V and 7 from J; bases not matched to a gene: 10. The CDR3: CASSWRTAGGRNEQFF. In DNA, the CDR3 is TGTGCCAGCAGCTGGCGAACAGCGGGAGGGAGGAATGAGCAGTTCTTC.

This rearrangement joins TRBV7-2 to TRBJ2-5; D is perhaps TRBD1 (6 bases). There are 13 residues in the CDR3. The V end was cut by 2 bases, the J end by 5 bases, with 9 bases between. Germline CDR1 and CDR2: SGHTA and FQGNSA. This CDR3 reads CASSLTRGETQYF. CDR3 bases: TGTGCCAGCAGCTTAACTAGGGGGGAGACCCAGTACTTC.

This rearrangement joins TRBV5-4 to TRBJ2-3, with TRBD2 matching 8 bases. There are 15 residues in the CDR3. The germline gives CDR1 SGHNT, CDR2 YYREEE (reference sequence). With V trimmed by 2 bases and J by 4 bases, 6 bases remained unmatched. The CDR3 sequence is CASSLKAGAPDTQYF. The CDR3 DNA is TGTGCCAGCAGCTTAAAAGCGGGGGCTCCAGATACGCAGTATTTT.

Only one count was recorded for this clone. The V gene is TRBV30, the J gene TRBJ1-1; D is unclear. Germline V gives CDR1 GTSNPN, CDR2 SVGIG (reference sequence). This CDR3 contains 13 residues. Trimming removed 8 bases from V and 3 bases from J, with 16 bases in between. In DNA, the CDR3 is TGTGCCAGGCAGGAGGCTGGGCACACTGAAGCTTTCTTT. This codes for CARQEAGHTEAFF.

The chain joins TRBV7-3 to TRBJ2-7; 12 nucleotides match TRBD2. The CDR3 totals 14 residues. Germline CDR1 is SGHTA and CDR2 is FQGTGA. The J segment lost 2 bases and the V segment lost 5 bases, leaving 1 base of the junction unmatched. CDR3 coding DNA: TGTGCCAGCAGCCCTAGCGGGAGGGCCTACGAGCAGTACTTC. This sequence encodes CASSPSGRAYEQYF.

The CDR3 DNA is TGTGCTAGTGGAGGAGATTCGAATGAGCAGTTCTTC. It encodes CASGGDSNEQFF. The genes are TRBV12-5 and TRBJ2-1; D not resolved. The germline CDR1 and CDR2 sequences are LGHNT and FRNRAP. V dropped 6 bases and J dropped 7 bases, with 10 bases sitting between them. This CDR3 is 12 amino acids long.

The rearrangement links TRBV10-2 to TRBJ2-6; 14 bases are a match to TRBD2. Germline CDR1 and CDR2: WSHSY and SAAADI. The CDR3 runs to 18 residues. After removal of 6 bases from V and 5 bases from J, the junction contained 9 bases not matched to a gene. CDR3 DNA sequence: TGCGCCAGCAGACCCGGGACTAGCGGGAGAACTTGGGCCAACGTCCTGACTTTC. It specifies CASRPGTSGRTWANVLTF.

The gene calls are TRBV7-9 and TRBJ1-3; D is unclear. Deletions cut 7 bases from V and 0 bases from J, with 10 bases between. The germline CDR1 and CDR2 sequences are SEHNR and FQNEAQ (reference sequence). The CDR3 has 14 amino acids. CDR3 region: CASTAGSSGNTIYF. The CDR3 DNA reads TGTGCCAGCACAGCGGGTAGCTCTGGAAACACCATATATTTT.

The chain combines TRBV10-3 with TRBJ2-3, with 9 bases matching TRBD2. The CDR3 loop spans 16 amino acids. In germline, CDR1 is ENHRY, CDR2 SYGVKD. Trimming removed 4 bases from V and 1 base from J; junction bases left unmatched: 6. The CDR3 DNA reads TGTGCCATCAGTGCAAGCGGGGGGACCCGCACAGATACGCAGTATTTT. Its protein is CAISASGGTRTDTQYF.

The V and J genes are TRBV11-2 and TRBJ2-1; TRBD2 might be the D (6 bases). The CDR3 has 16 amino acids. Per germline, CDR1 SGHAT and CDR2 FQNNGV. V was clipped by 5 bases and J by 0 bases, with 14 bases between them. CDR3 bases: TGTGCCAGCAGCCTCATCGAAGCGGGCTCCTACAATGAGCAGTTCTTC. Translating gives CASSLIEAGSYNEQFF. Full variable domain (outside the CDR3, taken from reference TRBV11-2 and TRBJ2-1): EAGVAQSPRYKIIEKRQSVAFWCNPISGHATLYWYQQILGQGPKLLIQFQNNGVVDDSQLPKDRFSAERLKGVDSTLKIQPAKLEDSAVYLCASSLIEAGSYNEQFFGPGTRLTVL.

This clone was recorded a few times. The genes are TRBV19 and TRBJ1-6; D might be TRBD1 (5 bases). Germline lookup yields CDR1 LNHDA and CDR2 SQIVND (reference sequence). The CDR3 is 17 residues long. The germline V and J ends were trimmed by 4 bases and 0 bases, with 13 bases remaining between them. The DNA for the CDR3 is TGTGCCAGTAGTACCCGGGGGAGGGGCTCCTATAATTCACCCCTCCACTTT. Amino acids: CASSTRGRGSYNSPLHF. The entire variable domain, with the rest obtained from reference TRBV19 and TRBJ1-6, is as follows: DGGITQSPKYLFRKEGQNVTLSCEQNLNHDAMYWYRQDPGQGLRLIYYSQIVNDFQKGDIAEGYSVSREKKESFPLTVTSAQKNPTAFYLCASSTRGRGSYNSPLHFGNGTRLTVT.

This sequence joins TRBV5-1 and TRBJ1-6; TRBD1 agrees at 9 bases. The CDR3 covers 14 residues. The V gene end was trimmed by 5 bases and the J gene end by 7 bases; junction bases not matched to a gene: 4. Germline CDR1 and CDR2: SGHRS and YFSETQ. The CDR3 loop is CASRAGTGNSPLHF. The CDR3 nucleotides read TGCGCCAGCAGGGCCGGGACAGGGAATTCACCCCTCCACTTT.

The J gene is TRBJ1-3, the V gene TRBV18, with D uncertain. This CDR3 has 13 residues. V lost 2 bases and J lost 8, with 10 bases in between. Looked up from germline, CDR1 is KGHSH and CDR2 is LQKENI. CDR3 sequence reads: CASSPDLGDTIYF. The CDR3 DNA reads as TGTGCCAGCTCACCAGACCTGGGAGACACCATATATTTT.

This chain joins TRBV2 and TRBJ1-1, with 8 bases aligning to TRBD1. After removal of 7 bases from V and 5 bases from J, the junction contained 9 bases not matched to a gene. The CDR3 totals 14 residues. From germline, CDR1 is SNHLY and CDR2 FYNNEI. The CDR3 sequence is CASNGQGQATEAFF. CDR3 coding DNA: TGTGCCAGCAACGGACAGGGTCAAGCGACTGAAGCTTTCTTT.

The chain combines TRBV28 with TRBJ1-1; 9 nucleotides align to TRBD1. The CDR3 is made up of 17 amino acids. Unmatched junction bases numbered 13, after V lost 2 bases and J lost 6 bases. Germline V lookup: CDR1 MDHEN, CDR2 SYDVKM. CDR3 sequence (DNA): TGTGCCAGCAGTTTAGTTGGTACAGGGGGCCAAAGTGCTGAAGCTTTCTTT. This translates into CASSLVGTGGQSAEAFF.

The rearrangement uses TRBV5-6 and TRBJ2-2; 10 nucleotides line up with TRBD2. This CDR3 is 16 amino acids long. Germline lookup yields CDR1 SGHDT and CDR2 YYEEEE. V trimming: 4 bases; J trimming: 3 bases; junction bases outside the gene matches: 6. The CDR3 region is CASSRYGLADTGELFF. The DNA for the CDR3 is TGTGCCAGCAGCCGGTATGGACTAGCGGACACCGGGGAGCTGTTTTTT.

The rearrangement uses TRBV5-4 and TRBJ2-2; 9 nucleotides match TRBD1. The V gene's germline CDR1 is SGHNT and CDR2 YYREEE (reference sequence). The CDR3 has 16 amino acids. The V gene end was trimmed by 4 bases and the J gene end by 5 bases; junction bases not matched to a gene: 9. CDR3 region: CASSAKTGGGTGELFF. The CDR3 nucleotides read TGTGCCAGCAGCGCGAAAACAGGGGGCGGTACCGGGGAGCTGTTTTTT.

V gene TRBV27 combines with J gene TRBJ1-1, with a possible D match to TRBD1 (6 bases). V gave up 2 bases and J gave up 4 bases, with 14 bases separating them. This CDR3 region has 15 residues. Germline V gene sequence: CDR1 MNHEY, CDR2 SMNVEV (reference sequence). The CDR3 protein is CASSLRGGGPTEAFF. CDR3 DNA: TGTGCCAGCAGTTTAAGGGGGGGCGGGCCCACTGAAGCTTTCTTT.

The chain is built from TRBV7-2 and TRBJ2-6; 7 positions match TRBD1. The germline CDR1 and CDR2 sequences are SGHTA and FQGNSA. This CDR3 spans 17 amino acids. The V segment lost 3 bases and the J segment 3 bases; nucleotides outside the gene matches: 8. This CDR3 reads CASSLTTGVSGANVLTF. CDR3 bases: TGTGCCAGCAGCTTGACAACAGGGGTCAGTGGGGCCAACGTCCTGACTTTC.

V usage is TRBV5-8 and J usage is TRBJ1-2; D remains ambiguous. Trimming pared 0 bases from V and 0 bases from J, leaving 9 bases between. The CDR3 has 15 residues. Looked up from germline, CDR1 is SGHTS and CDR2 is YDEGEE. CDR3 coding DNA: TGTGCCAGCAGCTTGGGTCGGGGAGCTAACTATGGCTACACCTTC. This sequence encodes CASSLGRGANYGYTF. The complete variable domain, with remaining parts taken from reference TRBV5-8 and TRBJ1-2, reads EAGVTQSPTHLIKTRGQQATLRCSPISGHTSVYWYQQALGLGLQFLLWYDEGEERNRGNFPPRFSGRQFPNYSSELNVNALELEDSALYLCASSLGRGANYGYTFGSGTRLTVV.